The subject of this entry is one T cell receptor beta chain. Its target is not known. This record belongs to a study of vaccination and CD4 T cells after COVID-19. Study information: Post-COVID draws followed diagnosis by a median around 92 days (range 35 to 161). Study-wide results and caveats: Apart from involving relatively few convalescent patients, the work omitted early post-infection timepoints. The rise in median SARS-CoV-2-reactive clonotypes, from approximately 23 to 38, was not significant.

Germline CDR1 and CDR2: MDHEN and SYDVKM. This CDR3 comprises 15 residues. V lost 2 bases, J lost 7 bases, and 17 bases lay in between. Scientists ran DNA taken from cultured CD4+ T cells through the Oncomine TCR Beta short-read assay for sequencing. Genomic DNA was extracted from cultured CD4+ T cells. TCRdb recomputed calls from the PCR reads with MiXCR, one row per CDR3 protein. This table has approximately 12,000 distinct CDR3 sequences, approximately 50% appearing once. Treatment noted: roughly 10-day PBMC culture with coronavirus spike peptide pools or control peptides (ViraFEST assay). Source material: CD4+ T cells from blood, cultured in vitro. This TCR was recovered from a human donor who had recovered from COVID-19. This chain uses TRBV28 with TRBJ1-1; tentatively, D is TRBD1 (6 bases). CDR3 coding DNA: TGTGCCAGCAGTTTAATGGTTTGGGGGGCAGGTGAAGCTTTCTTT. Its translation is CASSLMVWGAGEAFF.